This entry lists 32 T cell receptor beta chains sequenced from one sample in a study of blood T cell repertoires in COVID-19. This table comes from immunoSEQ multiplex PCR, and its TCRdb copy is limited to in-frame clones, with some not included. Altogether 150,000 to 200,000 clones are present, roughly 76% being singletons, with the ten largest covering 12%. Sequenced: peripheral blood. The receptors come from a woman older than 75 with COVID-19, enrolled during active disease.

The chain joins TRBV7-9 to TRBJ2-3; no definite D call. The CDR3 spans 13 residues. Germline V lookup: CDR1 SEHNR, CDR2 FQNEAQ (reference sequence). V dropped 2 bases and J dropped 6 bases, with 9 bases sitting between them. The CDR3 sequence is CASSLLEADTQYF. CDR3 DNA sequence: TGTGCCAGCAGCTTACTAGAGGCGGATACGCAGTATTTT. The full variable domain, in which reference TRBV7-9 and TRBJ2-3 provide the parts outside the CDR3, is DTGVSQNPRHKITKRGQNVTFRCDPISEHNRLYWYRQTLGQGPEFLTYFQNEAQLEKSRLLSDRFSAERPKGSFSTLEIQRTEQGDSAMYLCASSLLEADTQYFGPGTRLTVL.

This clone has ten or more counts. The V gene is TRBV25-1, the J gene TRBJ2-1, with unresolved D. Germline CDR1 reads MGHDK; CDR2 reads SYGVNS. CDR3 size: 12 residues. Trimming removed 0 bases from V and 9 bases from J, with 6 bases in between. CDR3 region: CASSEYSSEQFF. DNA for the CDR3: TGTGCCAGCAGTGAATACAGTTCTGAGCAGTTCTTC.

The CDR3 loop reads CASSFRGPTYEQYF. In DNA form, the CDR3 reads TGTGCCAGCAGCTTTAGGGGCCCCACCTACGAGCAGTACTTC. V is TRBV7-9 and J is TRBJ2-7; D is perhaps TRBD1 (5 bases). V was trimmed by 3 bases and J by 2 bases, leaving 11 bases between them. Germline-derived CDR1 and CDR2 are SEHNR and FQNEAQ (reference sequence). There are 14 residues in the CDR3.

The chain links TRBV7-2 to TRBJ2-7; maybe TRBD1 (6 bases). The CDR3 spans 15 residues. V dropped 3 bases and J dropped 1 base, with 13 bases sitting between them. Germline V gene sequence: CDR1 SGHTA, CDR2 FQGNSA. The CDR3 sequence is CASSFSGTSSYEQYF. As DNA, the CDR3 is TGTGCCAGCAGCTTTTCCGGGACAAGTTCCTACGAGCAGTACTTC.

V gene TRBV5-1 combines with J gene TRBJ2-5; D is uncertain. The germline V gene has CDR1 SGHRS and CDR2 YFSETQ. The CDR3 is made up of 15 amino acids. V was clipped by 1 base and J by 4 bases, with 14 bases between them. The CDR3 region has the DNA TGCGCCAGCAGCTTGCTTTCCGGGTTCGGAGAGACCCAGTACTTC. Its protein is CASSLLSGFGETQYF.

The chain recombines TRBV27 with TRBJ1-5; unclear D gene. V was clipped by 2 bases and J by 1 base, with 9 bases between them. Germline-derived CDR1 and CDR2 are MNHEY and SMNVEV (reference sequence). There are 15 residues in the CDR3. In nucleotides, the CDR3 is TGTGCCAGCAGTTTAAGCAGGTGGAGCAATCAGCCCCAGCATTTT. Encoded protein: CASSLSRWSNQPQHF.

The CDR3 region has the DNA TGTGCCAGCAGCTTAGCGGCAGATACGCAGTATTTT. As protein: CASSLAADTQYF. The chain recombines TRBV13 with TRBJ2-3; the D is unclear. The CDR3 covers 12 residues. Per the germline V gene, CDR1 is PRHDT and CDR2 is FYEKMQ (reference sequence). The V end lost 1 base, the J end lost 4 bases, and 3 bases lay between the germline ends.

This sequence joins TRBV4-2 and TRBJ1-5, with 10 bases matching TRBD1. CDR3 length: 15 amino acids. With V trimmed by 0 bases and J by 11 bases, 7 bases remained unmatched. Germline CDR1 reads LGHNA; CDR2 reads YNFKEQ. In DNA form, the CDR3 reads TGTGCCAGCAGCCAAGATCCCGGACAGGGGGTGGCCCAGCATTTT. Residues: CASSQDPGQGVAQHF.

This clone appeared once. CDR3 region: CASSQDGGRPGGKLFF. The CDR3 nucleotides are TGTGCCAGCAGCCAAGACGGGGGACGGCCTGGGGGAAAACTGTTTTTT. The chain has TRBV4-2 and TRBJ1-4; weak D call: TRBD1 (5 bases). The CDR3 contains 16 residues. CDR1 is LGHNA and CDR2 is YNFKEQ in the germline V gene. Between the trimmed V and J ends, which lost 0 bases and 10 bases, there was a span of 18 bases.

The sample holds one count of this clone. V is TRBV2 and J is TRBJ2-2, with 12 nucleotides matching TRBD2. Germline lookup yields CDR1 SNHLY and CDR2 FYNNEI. This CDR3 is 17 amino acids long. Unmatched junction bases numbered 6, after V lost 7 bases and J lost 0 bases. CDR3 in amino acids: CASTWTSGTANTGELFF. CDR3 nucleotides: TGTGCCAGCACATGGACTAGCGGGACCGCGAACACCGGGGAGCTGTTTTTT.

This chain joins TRBV19 and TRBJ1-3; 10 nucleotides line up with TRBD1. The CDR3 covers 15 residues. Germline V gene data show CDR1 as LNHDA and CDR2 as SQIVND (reference sequence). V lost 6 bases to trimming and J lost 0 bases; unmatched junction nucleotides: 2. The CDR3 bases are TGTGCCAGTAGCGGGACAGGGGACTCTGGAAACACCATATATTTT. Its translation: CASSGTGDSGNTIYF.

The rearrangement joins TRBV19 to TRBJ1-5; D uncertain. Trimming removed 6 bases at V and 4 bases at J, with 13 bases between. Germline CDR1 reads LNHDA; CDR2 reads SQIVND (reference sequence). The CDR3 runs to 14 residues. The CDR3 loop is CASSTTPTNQPQHF. The DNA for the CDR3 is TGTGCCAGTAGCACCACCCCGACAAATCAGCCCCAGCATTTT.

This chain links TRBV5-1 with TRBJ1-5, with 7 bases identical to TRBD1. The V segment lost 2 bases and the J segment 3 bases; nucleotides outside the gene matches: 5. The CDR3 is 15 amino acids. Germline loops: CDR1 SGHRS, CDR2 YFSETQ. CDR3 in DNA: TGCGCCAGCAGCTTATGGGACAGTTCCAATCAGCCCCAGCATTTT. This encodes CASSLWDSSNQPQHF.

This clone turned up a few times. This chain joins TRBV18 and TRBJ2-1, with 7 bases identical to TRBD1. The trim removed 1 base at V and 6 bases at J, leaving 3 bases unmatched. Germline V gene lookup returns CDR1 KGHSH and CDR2 LQKENI. CDR3 length equals 14 residues. CDR3 protein: CASSPRRDSNEQFF. The CDR3 region has the DNA TGTGCCAGCTCACCACGTCGGGACAGCAATGAGCAGTTCTTC.

The chain links TRBV6-5 to TRBJ1-6; tentatively, D is TRBD1 (5 bases). The CDR3 consists of 15 residues. Germline V lookup: CDR1 MNHEY, CDR2 SVGAGI. Trimming removed 0 bases from V and 6 bases from J, with 9 bases in between. CDR3 nucleotide sequence: TGTGCCAGCAGTTACTCGTGGCAGGGTAATTCACCCCTCCACTTT. Its translation: CASSYSWQGNSPLHF.

The chain recombines TRBV6-2 or TRBV6-3 with TRBJ2-7; TRBD1 matches at 8 bases. Germline CDR1 reads MNHEY; CDR2 reads SVGEGT. This CDR3 is built from 15 residues. J lost 3 bases, V lost 0 bases, and 4 bases had no gene match. The chain's CDR3 is CASSYSGQVGYEQYF. The CDR3 nucleotides are TGTGCCAGCAGTTACTCGGGACAGGTCGGCTACGAGCAGTACTTC.

CDR3 in amino acids: CASSYEGDNSPLHF. The CDR3 coding sequence is TGTGCCAGCAGCTACGAAGGGGATAATTCACCCCTCCACTTT. J is TRBJ1-6 and V is TRBV3-1 (or the pseudogene TRBV3-2), with a weak D call TRBD1 (5 bases). The V and J ends lost 5 bases and 5 bases respectively, with 10 bases between them. CDR1 is LGHDT, CDR2 YNNKEL, per germline (reference sequence). CDR3 length equals 14 residues.

The V gene is TRBV19, the J gene TRBJ1-2, with 7 bases matching TRBD1. V shed 5 bases, J shed 6 bases, and the junction held 6 bases outside the gene matches. CDR3 size: 13 residues. Germline-derived CDR1 and CDR2 are LNHDA and SQIVND (reference sequence). The CDR3 DNA reads as TGTGCCAGTAGTGTGTACAGGGGCGATGGCTACACCTTC. Translated: CASSVYRGDGYTF.

The chain carries TRBV19 and TRBJ1-2; TRBD1 matches at 8 bases. The CDR3 extends over 15 amino acids. J was trimmed by 0 bases and V by 5 bases; bases with no gene match: 5. CDR1 LNHDA and CDR2 SQIVND come from the germline V gene (reference sequence). Here the CDR3 reads CASSERQGPNYGYTF. For the CDR3, the DNA is TGTGCCAGTAGTGAGCGACAGGGGCCTAACTATGGCTACACCTTC.

The chain has TRBV19 and TRBJ2-7; 7 positions match TRBD2. V lost 10 bases and J lost 2; bases outside the gene matches: 11. CDR1 is LNHDA, CDR2 SQIVND, per germline (reference sequence). The CDR3 is 14 residues long. This CDR3 reads CATKEGLAAYEQYF. For the CDR3, the DNA is TGTGCCACCAAGGAGGGGCTAGCGGCCTACGAGCAGTACTTC. Combining the CDR3 with reference TRBV19 and TRBJ2-7 gives the whole variable domain DGGITQSPKYLFRKEGQNVTLSCEQNLNHDAMYWYRQDPGQGLRLIYYSQIVNDFQKGDIAEGYSVSREKKESFPLTVTSAQKNPTAFYLCATKEGLAAYEQYFGPGTRLTVT.

The CDR3 loop reads CASSLGQDRYYEQYF. CDR3 coding DNA: TGTGCCAGCAGTTTAGGGCAGGACAGATACTACGAGCAGTACTTC. The rearrangement uses TRBV2 and TRBJ2-7; a weak D match, TRBD1 (6 bases). The CDR3 sequence is 15 residues long. Trimming shortened V by 5 bases and J by 3 bases, and 17 bases separated the two germline ends. Germline lookup yields CDR1 SNHLY and CDR2 FYNNEI.

CDR3 residues: CASSYSSAMNTEAFF. CDR3 in DNA: TGTGCCAGCAGTTACTCATCCGCGATGAACACTGAAGCTTTCTTT. The rearrangement joins TRBV6-5 to TRBJ1-1; D ambiguous. The CDR3 contains 15 residues. Trimming shortened V by 0 bases and J by 0 bases, and 8 bases separated the two germline ends. The germline V gene has CDR1 MNHEY and CDR2 SVGAGI.

V gene TRBV28 combines with J gene TRBJ1-1, with D possibly matching TRBD1 (5 bases). The germline V and J ends were trimmed by 1 base and 7 bases, with 16 bases remaining between them. The CDR3 loop spans 15 amino acids. CDR1 and CDR2 (germline): MDHEN, SYDVKM. The CDR3 sequence: CASSLLGQGIDEAFF. Written as DNA, the CDR3 is TGTGCCAGCAGTTTATTGGGGCAGGGCATTGATGAAGCTTTCTTT.

This clone turned up a few times. The chain employs TRBV29-1 and TRBJ1-1; TRBD1 might be the D (5 bases). The CDR3 consists of 14 residues. With 4 bases removed from V and 4 bases from J, the gap between germline ends came to 16 bases. Germline V gene data show CDR1 as SQVTM and CDR2 as ANQGSEA. The CDR3 loop is CSVASGGMGTEAFF. For the CDR3, the DNA is TGCAGCGTTGCTTCGGGGGGAATGGGCACTGAAGCTTTCTTT.

The rearrangement links TRBV2 to TRBJ1-5; no clear D. The germline gives CDR1 SNHLY, CDR2 FYNNEI. Trimming removed 7 bases from V and 2 bases from J, with 9 bases in between. The CDR3 loop spans 13 amino acids. CDR3 residues: CASKADGNQPQHF. The CDR3 DNA sequence: TGTGCCAGCAAAGCTGATGGCAATCAGCCCCAGCATTTT.

The V gene is TRBV12-3 or TRBV12-4, the J gene TRBJ1-2, with a possible D match to TRBD1 (5 bases). The CDR3 contains 13 residues. Deletions cut 2 bases from V and 4 bases from J, with 8 bases between. CDR3 protein: CASSLPDSYGYTF. The DNA for the CDR3 is TGTGCCAGCAGTTTACCCGACAGCTATGGCTACACCTTC.

The V call is TRBV7-3, the J call TRBJ2-2, with a tentative D call TRBD2 (5 bases). The CDR3 sequence is 14 residues long. V shed 2 bases and J shed 7 bases, with 11 bases lying between them. Germline CDR1 SGHTA, CDR2 FQGTGA. The CDR3, as DNA: TGTGCCAGCAGCTTACAGATGGGGAGCGGGGAGCTGTTTTTT. Protein sequence: CASSLQMGSGELFF. The entire variable domain, with the rest obtained from reference TRBV7-3 and TRBJ2-2, is as follows: GAGVSQTPSNKVTEKGKYVELRCDPISGHTALYWYRQSLGQGPEFLIYFQGTGAADDSGLPNDRFFAVRPEGSVSTLKIQRTERGDSAVYLCASSLQMGSGELFFGEGSRLTVL.

This chain joins TRBV3-1 (or the pseudogene TRBV3-2) and TRBJ2-5, with 13 bases matching TRBD2. The CDR3 loop spans 14 amino acids. Per the germline V gene, CDR1 is LGHDT and CDR2 is YNNKEL (reference sequence). The ends lost 7 bases at V and 3 bases at J; junction bases unmatched: 2. The CDR3 nucleotides read TGTGCCAGCAAGGGGACTAGCGGGGAAGAGACCCAGTACTTC. Translating gives CASKGTSGEETQYF.

The V and J genes are TRBV5-4 and TRBJ1-2; D unresolved. The germline gives CDR1 SGHNT, CDR2 YYREEE (reference sequence). This CDR3 has 14 amino acids. Trimming cost V 4 bases and J 4 bases, with 14 bases left between them. CDR3 bases: TGTGCCAGCAGCCCAGGTTGGTCGACCTATGGCTACACCTTC. It translates to CASSPGWSTYGYTF. Combining the CDR3 with reference TRBV5-4 and TRBJ1-2 gives the whole variable domain ETGVTQSPTHLIKTRGQQVTLRCSSQSGHNTVSWYQQALGQGPQFIFQYYREEENGRGNFPPRFSGLQFPNYSSELNVNALELDDSALYLCASSPGWSTYGYTFGSGTRLTVV.

The V gene is TRBV23-1, the J gene TRBJ2-5; 8 bases are shared with TRBD1. TRBV23-1 is treated as an ORF (open reading frame) with a function not yet certain. V gave up 9 bases and J gave up 3 bases; unmatched junction bases: 6. The CDR3 has 13 amino acids. The CDR3 is CARRTGTKETQYF. The CDR3 coding sequence is TGCGCCAGGAGGACAGGGACGAAAGAGACCCAGTACTTC.

The chain employs TRBV19 and TRBJ1-2; 8 bases fit TRBD1. Germline V gene data show CDR1 as LNHDA and CDR2 as SQIVND (reference sequence). Unmatched junction bases numbered 13, after V lost 9 bases and J lost 4 bases. The CDR3 consists of 15 residues. CDR3 DNA: TGTGCCAGCAAGGACAGGGAGTGGATCAGCTATGGCTACACCTTC. Translated, it gives CASKDREWISYGYTF.

The V and J genes are TRBV7-9 and TRBJ1-4; D gene ambiguous. The germline V and J ends were trimmed by 1 base and 8 bases, with 14 bases remaining between them. This CDR3 is built from 15 residues. Germline CDR1 and CDR2: SEHNR and FQNEAQ (reference sequence). This chain's CDR3 is CASSLVAGEREKLFF. The CDR3, as DNA: TGTGCCAGCAGCTTAGTCGCAGGCGAGCGGGAAAAACTGTTTTTT.